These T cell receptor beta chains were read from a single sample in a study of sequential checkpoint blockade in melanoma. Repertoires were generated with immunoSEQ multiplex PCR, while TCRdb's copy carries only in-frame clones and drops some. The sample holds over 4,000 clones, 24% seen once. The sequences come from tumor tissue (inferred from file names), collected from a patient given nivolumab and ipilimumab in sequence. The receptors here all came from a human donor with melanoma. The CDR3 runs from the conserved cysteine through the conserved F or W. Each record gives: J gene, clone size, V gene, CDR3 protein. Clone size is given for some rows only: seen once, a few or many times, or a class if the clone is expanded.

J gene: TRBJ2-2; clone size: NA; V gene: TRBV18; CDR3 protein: CASSPNNDPSTGELFF
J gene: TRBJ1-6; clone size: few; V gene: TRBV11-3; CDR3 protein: CASSLVTPDKLYNSPLHF
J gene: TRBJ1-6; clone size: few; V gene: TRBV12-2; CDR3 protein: CAIPSATGSYNSPLHF
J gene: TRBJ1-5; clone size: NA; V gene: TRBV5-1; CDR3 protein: CASSLGQESNQPQHF
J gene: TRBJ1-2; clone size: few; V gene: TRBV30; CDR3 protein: CAWNLGLRSYGYTF
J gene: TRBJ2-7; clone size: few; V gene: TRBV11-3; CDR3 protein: CASSLEWGTGNEQYF
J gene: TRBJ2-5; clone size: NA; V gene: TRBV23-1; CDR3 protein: CASSQATGYQETQYF
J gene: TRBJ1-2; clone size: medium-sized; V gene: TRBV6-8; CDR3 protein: CASTWGQGRGYTF
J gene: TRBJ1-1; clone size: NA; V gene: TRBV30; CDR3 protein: CAWSVGTEAFF
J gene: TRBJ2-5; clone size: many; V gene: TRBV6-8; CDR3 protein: CASSYPEERLAGGWIKKETQYF
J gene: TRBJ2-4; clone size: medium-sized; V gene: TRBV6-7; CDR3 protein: CATSGGDIQYF
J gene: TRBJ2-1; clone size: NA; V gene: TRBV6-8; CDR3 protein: CASSPGRLNEQFF
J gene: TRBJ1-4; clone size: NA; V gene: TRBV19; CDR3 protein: CASSIRTAEKLFF
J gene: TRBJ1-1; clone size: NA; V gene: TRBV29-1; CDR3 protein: CSVEKSPADTEAFF
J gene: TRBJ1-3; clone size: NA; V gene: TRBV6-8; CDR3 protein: CATTSGISGNTIYF
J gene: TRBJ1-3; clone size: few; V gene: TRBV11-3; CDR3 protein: CASSLYPGMRPENTIYF
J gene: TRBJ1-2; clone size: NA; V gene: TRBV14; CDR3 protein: CASSQSFGAGNYGYTF
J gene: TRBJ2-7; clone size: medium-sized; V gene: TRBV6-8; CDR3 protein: CASSYGQTYEQYF
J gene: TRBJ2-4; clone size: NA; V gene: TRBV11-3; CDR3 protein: CASSLPQASAAKNIQYF
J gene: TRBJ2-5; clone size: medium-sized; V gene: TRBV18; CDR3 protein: CASSPGQGETQYF
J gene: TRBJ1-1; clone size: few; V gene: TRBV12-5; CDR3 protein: CASGLVQEGQRTFF
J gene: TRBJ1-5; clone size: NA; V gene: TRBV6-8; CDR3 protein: CASSYGGGQPQHF
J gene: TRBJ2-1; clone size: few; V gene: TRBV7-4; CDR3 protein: CASSLKSTNEQFF
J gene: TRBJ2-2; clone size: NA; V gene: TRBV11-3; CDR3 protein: CASSPTSDGTGELFF
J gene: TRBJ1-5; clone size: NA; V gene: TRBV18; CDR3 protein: CASSPDGDAQPQHF
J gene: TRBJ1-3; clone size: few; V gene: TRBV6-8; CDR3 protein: CASQKLSGNTIYF
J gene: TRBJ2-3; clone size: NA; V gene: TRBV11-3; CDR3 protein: CASTPIGLSTDTQYF
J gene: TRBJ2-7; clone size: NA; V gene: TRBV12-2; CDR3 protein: CASSIAGVIYEQYF
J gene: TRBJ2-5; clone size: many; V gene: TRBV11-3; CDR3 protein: CASSLQDRGYETQYF
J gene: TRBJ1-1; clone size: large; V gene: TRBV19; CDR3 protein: CASNGYLNTEAFF
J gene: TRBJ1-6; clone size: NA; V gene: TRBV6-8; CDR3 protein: CASRRDRALGPLHF
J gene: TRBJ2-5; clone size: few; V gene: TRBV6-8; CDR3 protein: CASSYGHGQETQYF
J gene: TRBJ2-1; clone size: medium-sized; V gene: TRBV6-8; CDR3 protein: CASSSSWDTANEQFF
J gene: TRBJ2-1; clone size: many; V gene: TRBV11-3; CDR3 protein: CASSLLVGGTNEQFF
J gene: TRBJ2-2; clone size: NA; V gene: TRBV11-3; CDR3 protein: CASSLMDNPTGELFF